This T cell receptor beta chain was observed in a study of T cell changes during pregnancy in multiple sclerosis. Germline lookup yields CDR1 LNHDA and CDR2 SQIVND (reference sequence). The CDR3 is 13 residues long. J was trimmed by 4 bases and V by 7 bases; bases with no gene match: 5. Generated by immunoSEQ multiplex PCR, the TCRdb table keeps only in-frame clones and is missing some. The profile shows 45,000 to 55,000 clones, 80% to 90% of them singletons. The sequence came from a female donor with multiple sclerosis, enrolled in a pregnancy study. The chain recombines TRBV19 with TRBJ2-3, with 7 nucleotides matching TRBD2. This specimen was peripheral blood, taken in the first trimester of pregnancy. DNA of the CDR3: TGTGCCAGTAAGAGCGGGGAGTCAGATACGCAGTATTTT. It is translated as CASKSGESDTQYF.